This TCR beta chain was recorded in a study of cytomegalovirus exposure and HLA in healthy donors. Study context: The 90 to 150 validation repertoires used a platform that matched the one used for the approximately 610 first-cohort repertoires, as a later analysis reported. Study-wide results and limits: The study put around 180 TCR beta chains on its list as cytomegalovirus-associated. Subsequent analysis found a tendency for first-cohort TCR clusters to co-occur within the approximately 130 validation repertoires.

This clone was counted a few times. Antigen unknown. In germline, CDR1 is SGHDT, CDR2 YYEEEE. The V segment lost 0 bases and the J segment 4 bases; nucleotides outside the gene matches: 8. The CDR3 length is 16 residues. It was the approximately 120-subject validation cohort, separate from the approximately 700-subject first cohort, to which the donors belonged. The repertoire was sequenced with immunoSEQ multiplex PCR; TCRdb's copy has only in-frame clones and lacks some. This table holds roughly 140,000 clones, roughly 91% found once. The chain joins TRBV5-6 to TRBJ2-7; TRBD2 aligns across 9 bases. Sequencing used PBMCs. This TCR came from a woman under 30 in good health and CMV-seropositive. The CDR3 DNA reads TGTGCCAGCAGCTTGGGGGCCGGGACTAGCAGATACGAGCAGTACTTC. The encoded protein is CASSLGAGTSRYEQYF.